This T cell receptor beta chain was profiled in a study of glioma-infiltrating T cells after dendritic cell vaccination. Study context: Patients had newly diagnosed or recurrent glioblastoma and received dendritic cell vaccines.

Primers: 60 V beta forward and 13 J beta reverse. TCRdb's copy holds only in-frame clones and misses some; the assay was immunoSEQ multiplex PCR. The sample carries tens of thousands of clones, around nine tenths recorded once. General study results and limits: Only a small number of patients had complete blood and tumor samples.

Time point here: after dendritic cell vaccination, including at tumor progression/relapse. Fresh-frozen tumor tissue and more than two years of survival data were available for all. A note on this clone: Antigen specificity is unknown.

V lost 5 bases and J 3 bases, leaving 16 bases between the germline ends. Germline CDR1 reads SEHNR; CDR2 reads FQNEAQ (reference sequence). The CDR3 extends over 15 amino acids. The gene calls are TRBV7-9 and TRBJ1-1; possible D gene TRBD1, 5 bases. The TCR originated in a human donor with glioblastoma. The material was blood, obtained after dendritic cell vaccination. The CDR3 loop is CASSPSGAGYTEAFF. In DNA form, the CDR3 reads TGTGCCAGCAGCCCCTCTGGGGCGGGGTACACTGAAGCTTTCTTT. The entire variable domain, with the rest obtained from reference TRBV7-9 and TRBJ1-1, is as follows: DTGVSQNPRHKITKRGQNVTFRCDPISEHNRLYWYRQTLGQGPEFLTYFQNEAQLEKSRLLSDRFSAERPKGSFSTLEIQRTEQGDSAMYLCASSPSGAGYTEAFFGQGTRLTVV.